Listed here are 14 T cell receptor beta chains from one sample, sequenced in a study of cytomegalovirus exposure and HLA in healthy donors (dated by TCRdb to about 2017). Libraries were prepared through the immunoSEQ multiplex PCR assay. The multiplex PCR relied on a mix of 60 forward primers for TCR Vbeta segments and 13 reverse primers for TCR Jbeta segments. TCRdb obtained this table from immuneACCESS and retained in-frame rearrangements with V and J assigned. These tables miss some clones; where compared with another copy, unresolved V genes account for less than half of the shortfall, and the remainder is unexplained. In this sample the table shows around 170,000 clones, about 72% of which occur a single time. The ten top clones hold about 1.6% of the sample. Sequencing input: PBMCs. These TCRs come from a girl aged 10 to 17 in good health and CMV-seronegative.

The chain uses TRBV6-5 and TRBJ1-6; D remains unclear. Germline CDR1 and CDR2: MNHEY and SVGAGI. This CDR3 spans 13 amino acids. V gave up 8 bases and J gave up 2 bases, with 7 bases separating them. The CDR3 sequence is CASPPAYNSPLHF. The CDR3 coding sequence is TGTGCCAGCCCCCCAGCCTATAATTCACCCCTCCACTTT.

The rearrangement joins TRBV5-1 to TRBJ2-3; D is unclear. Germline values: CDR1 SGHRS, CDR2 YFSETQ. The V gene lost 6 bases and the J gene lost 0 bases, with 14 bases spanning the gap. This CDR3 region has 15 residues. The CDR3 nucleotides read TGCGCCAGCAACCCGAAGCCACCTAGCACAGATACGCAGTATTTT. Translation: CASNPKPPSTDTQYF.

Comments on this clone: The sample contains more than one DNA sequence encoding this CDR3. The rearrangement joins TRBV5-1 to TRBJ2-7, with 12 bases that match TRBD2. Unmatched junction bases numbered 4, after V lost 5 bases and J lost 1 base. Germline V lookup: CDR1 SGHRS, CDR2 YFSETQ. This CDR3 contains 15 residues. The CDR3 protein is CASSPSGGVSYEQYF. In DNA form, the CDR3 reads TGCGCCAGCAGTCCTAGCGGGGGGGTTTCCTACGAGCAGTACTTC.

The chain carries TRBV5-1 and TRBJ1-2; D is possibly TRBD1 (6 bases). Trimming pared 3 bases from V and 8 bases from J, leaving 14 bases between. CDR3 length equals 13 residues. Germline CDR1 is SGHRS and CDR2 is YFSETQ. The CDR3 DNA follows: TGCGCCAGCAGCTCCCGGGACACCTGGGGCTACACCTTC. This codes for CASSSRDTWGYTF.

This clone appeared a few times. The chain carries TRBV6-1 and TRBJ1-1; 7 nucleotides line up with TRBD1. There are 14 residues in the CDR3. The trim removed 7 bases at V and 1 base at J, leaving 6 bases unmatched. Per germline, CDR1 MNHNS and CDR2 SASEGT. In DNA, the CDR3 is TGTGCCAGCATGCCGGGACAGCAGAACACTGAAGCTTTCTTT. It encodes CASMPGQQNTEAFF.

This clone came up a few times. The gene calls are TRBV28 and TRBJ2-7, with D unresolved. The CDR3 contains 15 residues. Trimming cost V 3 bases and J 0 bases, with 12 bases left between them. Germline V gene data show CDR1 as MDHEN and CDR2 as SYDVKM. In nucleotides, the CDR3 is TGTGCCAGCAGTTTTCGACTTACCGGCTCCTACGAGCAGTACTTC. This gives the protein CASSFRLTGSYEQYF.

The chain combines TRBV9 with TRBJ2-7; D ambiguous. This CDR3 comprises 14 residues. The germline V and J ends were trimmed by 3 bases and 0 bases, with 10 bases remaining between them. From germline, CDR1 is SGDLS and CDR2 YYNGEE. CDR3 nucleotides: TGTGCCAGCAGCGACGACGACATCTCCTACGAGCAGTACTTC. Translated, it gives CASSDDDISYEQYF.

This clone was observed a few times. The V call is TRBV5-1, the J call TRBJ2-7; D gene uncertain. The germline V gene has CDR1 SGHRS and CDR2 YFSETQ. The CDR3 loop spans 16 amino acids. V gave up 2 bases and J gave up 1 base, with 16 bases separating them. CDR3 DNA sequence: TGCGCCAGCAGCTTAGAACCTCAAACTGTGTCCTACGAGCAGTACTTC. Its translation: CASSLEPQTVSYEQYF.

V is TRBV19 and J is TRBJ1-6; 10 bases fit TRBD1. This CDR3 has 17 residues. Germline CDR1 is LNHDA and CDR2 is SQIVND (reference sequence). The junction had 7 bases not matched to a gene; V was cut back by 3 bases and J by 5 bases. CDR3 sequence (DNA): TGTGCCAGTAGTATCTCCACCGGGACAGGGGATAATTCACCCCTCCACTTT. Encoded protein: CASSISTGTGDNSPLHF. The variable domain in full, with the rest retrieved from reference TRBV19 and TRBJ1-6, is DGGITQSPKYLFRKEGQNVTLSCEQNLNHDAMYWYRQDPGQGLRLIYYSQIVNDFQKGDIAEGYSVSREKKESFPLTVTSAQKNPTAFYLCASSISTGTGDNSPLHFGNGTRLTVT.

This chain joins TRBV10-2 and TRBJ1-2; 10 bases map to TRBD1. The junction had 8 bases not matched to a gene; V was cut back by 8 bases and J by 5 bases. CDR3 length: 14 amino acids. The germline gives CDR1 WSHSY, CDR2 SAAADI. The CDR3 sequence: CASDRDRGLYGYTF. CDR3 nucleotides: TGCGCCAGCGATCGGGACAGGGGCTTGTATGGCTACACCTTC.

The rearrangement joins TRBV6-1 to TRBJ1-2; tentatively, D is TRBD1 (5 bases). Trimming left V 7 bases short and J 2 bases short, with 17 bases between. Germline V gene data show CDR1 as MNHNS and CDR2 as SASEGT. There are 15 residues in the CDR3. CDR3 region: CASTPLGGANYGYTF. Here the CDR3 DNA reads TGTGCCAGCACCCCCTTGGGGGGAGCCAACTATGGCTACACCTTC.

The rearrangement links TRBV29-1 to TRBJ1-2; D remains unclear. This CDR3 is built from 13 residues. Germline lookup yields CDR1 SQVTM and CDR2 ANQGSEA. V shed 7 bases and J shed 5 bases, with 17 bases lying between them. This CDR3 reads CSALAGEVYGYTF. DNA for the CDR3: TGCAGCGCCCTCGCTGGGGAGGTATATGGCTACACCTTC.

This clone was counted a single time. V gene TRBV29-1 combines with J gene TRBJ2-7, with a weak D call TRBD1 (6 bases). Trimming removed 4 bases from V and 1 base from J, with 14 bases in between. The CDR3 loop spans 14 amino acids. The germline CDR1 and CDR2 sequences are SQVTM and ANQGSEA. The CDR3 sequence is CSVVPPGASYEQYF. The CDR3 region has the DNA TGCAGCGTTGTCCCCCCAGGGGCGTCCTACGAGCAGTACTTC.

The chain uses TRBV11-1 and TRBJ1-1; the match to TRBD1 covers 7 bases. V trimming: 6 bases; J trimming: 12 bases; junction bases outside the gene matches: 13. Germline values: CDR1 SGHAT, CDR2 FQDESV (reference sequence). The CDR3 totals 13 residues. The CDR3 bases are TGTGCCAGCAGTTATATAACAGGGGAGAGATCTTTCTTT. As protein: CASSYITGERSFF.